A selection of T cell receptor beta chains follows, all from one sample in a study of CD8 T cells in Susac syndrome. MiXCR, applied by TCRdb to the immunoSEQ multiplex PCR reads, yields one record per CDR3 protein. The data contain 160,000 or so distinct CDR3 sequences, roughly 96% of them singletons. Sequencing input: CD8+ T cells from PBMCs. The receptors derive from a human donor with multiple sclerosis. CDR3s include the opening cysteine and the closing phenylalanine or tryptophan. Fields, in order: D gene, J gene, V gene, clone size, CDR3 protein, CDR3 DNA. D genes are given only for firm matches. A clone size is listed for some rows: how often the clone was seen (once, few, many), or a class if it is expanded.

>TRBD1|TRBJ1-5|TRBV15|once
CATSGGDRDDQPQHF
TGTGCCACCAGCGGGGGAGACAGGGATGATCAGCCCCAGCATTTT
>NA|TRBJ2-7|TRBV5-1|NA
CASSKDYEQYF
TGCGCCAGCAGCAAAGACTACGAGCAGTACTTC
>NA|TRBJ2-2|TRBV7-9|NA
CASNLLDRDTGELFF
TGTGCCAGCAACCTATTGGACAGAGACACCGGGGAGCTGTTTTTT
>TRBD1|TRBJ2-7|TRBV24-1|once
CATSEEDRLASYEQYF
TGTGCCACCAGTGAAGAGGACAGGCTCGCCTCCTACGAGCAGTACTTC
>NA|TRBJ2-7|TRBV5-6|once
CASSQTEGQIYEQYF
TGTGCCAGCAGCCAGACTGAGGGGCAGATCTACGAGCAGTACTTC
>NA|TRBJ2-3|TRBV9|few
CASSVGGSTDTQYF
TGTGCCAGCAGCGTAGGTGGTAGCACAGATACGCAGTATTTT
>NA|TRBJ2-7|TRBV14|NA
CASSQEFAFHYEQYF
TGTGCCAGCAGCCAAGAATTCGCCTTTCACTACGAGCAGTACTTC
>NA|TRBJ2-7|TRBV27|NA
CASSRNSYEQYF
TGTGCCAGCAGTAGGAACTCCTACGAGCAGTACTTC
>NA|TRBJ2-5|TRBV7-9|NA
CASSSILRETQYF
TGTGCCAGCAGCTCAATCTTAAGAGAGACCCAGTACTTC
>TRBD1|TRBJ2-1|TRBV3-1|NA
CASSPKDRGRTYNEQFF
TGTGCCAGCAGCCCCAAGGACAGGGGGCGGACGTACAATGAGCAGTTCTTC
>NA|TRBJ2-1|TRBV5-1|once
CASSLGRVGYMDEQFF
TGCGCCAGCAGCTTGGGAAGGGTGGGCTACATGGATGAGCAGTTCTTC
>NA|TRBJ1-1|TRBV20-1|once
CSAPLNTEAFF
TGCAGTGCCCCCTTAAACACTGAAGCTTTCTTT
>NA|TRBJ2-1|TRBV12-3/TRBV12-4|NA
CASSPSDEQFF
TGTGCCAGCAGTCCGAGCGATGAGCAGTTCTTC
>TRBD1|TRBJ2-7|TRBV29-1|NA
CSVEDRDRYYEQYF
TGCAGCGTTGAAGATCGGGACAGGTACTACGAGCAGTACTTC
>TRBD2|TRBJ2-3|TRBV11-2|NA
CASSLLAGHTDTQYF
TGTGCCAGCAGCTTACTAGCGGGGCACACAGATACGCAGTATTTT
>NA|TRBJ2-7|TRBV27|NA
CASSLFNGYEQYF
TGTGCCAGCAGTTTGTTCAACGGGTACGAGCAGTACTTC
>NA|TRBJ1-2|TRBV28|NA
CASSTTRGNYGYTF
TGTGCCAGCAGCACTACGAGGGGTAACTATGGCTACACCTTC
>NA|TRBJ1-1|TRBV9|NA
CASSLPGSGNEAFF
TGTGCCAGCAGCTTACCAGGGTCTGGGAATGAAGCTTTCTTT
>NA|TRBJ2-5|TRBV13|NA
CASSSAPGTAQETQYF
TGTGCCAGCAGCTCTGCTCCCGGGACCGCTCAAGAGACCCAGTACTTC
>TRBD2|TRBJ2-3|TRBV20-1|NA
CSARDVKREEDTQYF
TGCAGTGCTAGAGATGTGAAGCGGGAGGAAGATACGCAGTATTTT
>NA|TRBJ1-1|TRBV18|NA
CASSPPSLEAFF
TGTGCCAGCTCACCTCCGAGTCTCGAAGCTTTCTTT
>NA|TRBJ2-6|TRBV9|NA
CASSVRRSGANVLTF
TGTGCCAGCAGCGTCAGACGCTCTGGGGCCAACGTCCTGACTTTC
>NA|TRBJ2-1|TRBV4-2|NA
CASSQDRGGYNEQFF
TGTGCCAGCAGCCAAGATCGTGGAGGCTACAATGAGCAGTTCTTC
>TRBD2|TRBJ2-7|TRBV20-1|NA
CSARPGGTSSYEQYF
TGCAGTGCCCGACCCGGGGGGACCTCTTCCTACGAGCAGTACTTC
>NA|TRBJ2-1|TRBV20-1|NA
CSARDRNQPSYNEQFF
TGCAGTGCTAGAGATCGAAACCAACCTTCCTACAATGAGCAGTTCTTC
>NA|TRBJ2-1|TRBV4-1|NA
CASSQEPTGTLDYFF
TGCGCCAGCAGCCAAGAGCCGACCGGGACGCTCGACTATTTCTTC
>NA|TRBJ2-7|TRBV6-1|once
CASRSGHEQYF
TGTGCCAGCAGGTCCGGCCACGAGCAGTACTTC
>NA|TRBJ2-1|TRBV5-1|NA
CASSSLGQIPNEQFF
TGCGCCAGCAGCTCCCTAGGACAAATTCCCAATGAGCAGTTCTTC
>TRBD1|TRBJ2-1|TRBV2|NA
CASSDPSGQGVVEQFF
TGTGCCAGCAGTGACCCGTCGGGACAGGGTGTTGTTGAGCAGTTCTTC
>TRBD2|TRBJ2-7|TRBV28|NA
CASSAYRGTSVEQYF
TGTGCCAGCAGTGCTTACCGCGGGACTAGTGTCGAGCAGTACTTC
>NA|TRBJ2-7|TRBV20-1|NA
CSARHPDSYEQYF
TGCAGTGCTAGACATCCGGACTCCTACGAGCAGTACTTC
>TRBD1|TRBJ2-7|TRBV18|NA
CASSEQGTYEQYF
TGTGCCAGCTCAGAACAGGGGACCTACGAGCAGTACTTC
>NA|TRBJ2-3|TRBV29-1|NA
CSVVPGPTF
TGCAGCGTTGTACCGGGGCCAACCTTT
>TRBD2|TRBJ2-1|TRBV3-1|NA
CASSPPSGGLEEQFF
TGTGCCAGCAGCCCCCCTAGCGGGGGGTTAGAGGAGCAGTTCTTC
>NA|TRBJ2-7|TRBV27|NA
CASSLSWAYEQYF
TGTGCCAGCAGTTTATCGTGGGCCTACGAGCAGTACTTC
>NA|TRBJ2-3|TRBV28|NA
CASSLYSSFTDTQYF
TGTGCCAGCAGTTTATACAGTAGCTTCACAGATACGCAGTATTTT
>NA|TRBJ1-1|TRBV30|NA
CAWTPDWANTEAFF
TGTGCCTGGACTCCGGACTGGGCGAACACTGAAGCTTTCTTT
>TRBD2|TRBJ2-1|TRBV9|NA
CASSVPPSGSADEQFF
TGTGCCAGCAGCGTCCCCCCTAGCGGGAGTGCAGATGAGCAGTTCTTC
>NA|TRBJ1-1|TRBV6-6|NA
CASSYSSGITEAFF
TGTGCCAGCAGTTACTCCTCAGGGATAACTGAAGCTTTCTTT
>TRBD2|TRBJ2-1|TRBV29-1|NA
CSVEGLAGVYNEQFF
TGCAGCGTTGAAGGACTAGCAGGAGTATACAATGAGCAGTTCTTC
>TRBD1|TRBJ2-1|TRBV4-1|NA
CASSQVGQGTATQFF
TGCGCCAGCAGCCAAGTGGGACAGGGGACCGCGACCCAGTTCTTC
>TRBD2|TRBJ2-3|TRBV20-1|NA
CSARPGSTSGLTDTQYF
TGCAGTGCTAGACCTGGAAGCACTAGCGGTCTCACAGATACGCAGTATTTT
>NA|TRBJ2-1|TRBV7-8|NA
CASSLTGQSPYNEQFF
TGTGCCAGCAGCTTAACAGGACAGAGCCCCTACAATGAGCAGTTCTTC
>TRBD2|TRBJ2-1|TRBV29-1|NA
CSVRLAGLSHYNEQFF
TGCAGCGTTCGGTTAGCGGGACTTAGTCACTACAATGAGCAGTTCTTC
>NA|TRBJ1-5|TRBV20-1|NA
CSARGLNSNQPQHF
TGCAGTGCTAGGGGTCTGAATAGCAATCAGCCCCAGCATTTT
>NA|TRBJ2-4|TRBV2|NA
CAIGRRDSIQYF
TGTGCCATTGGACGGAGGGATTCCATTCAGTACTTC
>TRBD1|TRBJ2-1|TRBV20-1|NA
CSAETSLTGASQFF
TGCAGTGCTGAAACCTCCCTGACAGGGGCCTCGCAGTTCTTC